The 26 T cell receptor beta chains below were found in one sample sequenced in a study of blood T cell repertoires in COVID-19. Profiling relied on immunoSEQ multiplex PCR, and the TCRdb table lists in-frame clones only, not all of them. The data show about 170,000 clones, 90% to 95% seen once. The sample was peripheral blood. Receptors originate from a woman in her forties or fifties with acute or convalescent COVID-19.

As regards this clone: The sample holds other DNA sequences that translate to the same CDR3. The J gene is TRBJ2-5, the V gene TRBV19; 7 bases agree with TRBD1. Germline V gene lookup returns CDR1 LNHDA and CDR2 SQIVND (reference sequence). There are 13 residues in the CDR3. Losses at the gene ends were 4 bases for V and 1 base for J; bases not matched to a gene: 0. The CDR3 is CASSTGGQETQYF. CDR3 nucleotide sequence: TGTGCCAGTAGTACAGGGGGCCAAGAGACCCAGTACTTC.

This chain connects TRBV11-2 to TRBJ1-3; possible D gene TRBD1, 5 bases. V was clipped by 6 bases and J by 1 base, with 10 bases between them. Germline loops: CDR1 SGHAT, CDR2 FQNNGV. The CDR3 is made up of 14 amino acids. The DNA for the CDR3 is TGTGCCAGCAGTTTACGACAGTCTGGAAACACCATATATTTT. This translates into CASSLRQSGNTIYF.

This chain links TRBV9 with TRBJ2-5; D may be TRBD2 (5 bases). CDR1 is SGDLS and CDR2 is YYNGEE in the germline V gene. V gave up 0 bases and J gave up 1 base, with 7 bases separating them. The length of the CDR3 is 14 residues. The CDR3 DNA is TGTGCCAGCAGCGTAGGGGAGACCCAAGAGACCCAGTACTTC. Translated: CASSVGETQETQYF.

The chain links TRBV24-1 to TRBJ1-2, with 7 nucleotides matching TRBD1. Germline V gene data show CDR1 as KGHDR and CDR2 as SFDVKD. The CDR3 has 15 amino acids. With 3 bases clipped from V and 0 bases from J, the junction kept 3 bases outside the gene matches. The DNA for the CDR3 is TGTGCCACCAGTGATACAGGGGCGACTAACTATGGCTACACCTTC. Amino acid sequence: CATSDTGATNYGYTF.

This chain links TRBV2 with TRBJ2-1, with 8 bases fitting TRBD2. V lost 6 bases, J lost 8 bases, and 15 bases stayed unmatched. The CDR3 has 16 amino acids. Germline lookup yields CDR1 SNHLY and CDR2 FYNNEI. DNA of the CDR3: TGTGCCAGCAGCTTCGGGAGGGGTGCTTTGAGCTATGAGCAGTTCTTC. This gives the protein CASSFGRGALSYEQFF.

V and J are TRBV6-4 and TRBJ1-2, with D unclear. V was clipped by 0 bases and J by 7 bases, with 12 bases between them. The CDR3 sequence is 14 residues long. Germline-derived CDR1 and CDR2 are MRHNA and SNTAGT. DNA for the CDR3: TGTGCCAGCAGTGACTCGTACAAAGGAGGTGGCTACACCTTC. Its protein is CASSDSYKGGGYTF.

The rearrangement joins TRBV18 to TRBJ2-1, with 8 bases matching TRBD2. The CDR3 runs to 15 residues. Germline values: CDR1 KGHSH, CDR2 LQKENI. V was pared by 1 base and J by 5 bases, with 4 bases of the junction left unmatched. This CDR3 reads CASSPQGLGNNEQFF. The CDR3 DNA is TGTGCCAGCTCACCACAGGGACTAGGAAACAATGAGCAGTTCTTC.

The CDR3 DNA is TGTGCCAGCACAGGGCTCTCTGGAAACACCATATATTTT. Translated, it gives CASTGLSGNTIYF. The genes are TRBV12-3 or TRBV12-4 and TRBJ1-3; D is possibly TRBD1 (5 bases). There are 13 residues in the CDR3. V lost 7 bases and J lost 0, with 7 bases in between.

On this clone: The sample carries other DNA sequences with the same CDR3. The chain couples TRBV7-3 to TRBJ1-1, with TRBD1 matching over 9 bases. J lost 5 bases, V lost 4 bases, and 5 bases had no gene match. The germline V gene encodes CDR1 SGHTA and CDR2 FQGTGA. This CDR3 has 14 amino acids. The CDR3 sequence is CASSSGTGSTEAFF. The CDR3, as DNA: TGTGCCAGCAGCTCAGGGACAGGGAGTACTGAAGCTTTCTTT.

V and J are TRBV28 and TRBJ2-7; tentatively, D is TRBD1 (5 bases). The V and J ends lost 5 bases and 5 bases respectively, with 7 bases between them. From germline, CDR1 is MDHEN and CDR2 SYDVKM. The CDR3 runs 11 residues. CDR3 sequence (DNA): TGTGCCAGCAGTGCGACAGACGAGCAGTACTTC. Translated, it gives CASSATDEQYF. The variable domain in full, completed from reference TRBV28 and TRBJ2-7, reads DVKVTQSSRYLVKRTGEKVFLECVQDMDHENMFWYRQDPGLGLRLIYFSYDVKMKEKGDIPEGYSVSREKKERFSLILESASTNQTSMYLCASSATDEQYFGPGTRLTVT.

This clone was found a few times. This chain connects TRBV30 to TRBJ2-7; D might be TRBD2 (6 bases). Germline V lookup: CDR1 GTSNPN, CDR2 SVGIG (reference sequence). Trimming stripped 1 base from V and 1 base from J, with 11 bases between. This CDR3 is 14 amino acids long. The CDR3 is CAWSGGDGSYEQYF. In nucleotides, the CDR3 is TGTGCCTGGAGTGGGGGGGACGGTTCCTACGAGCAGTACTTC.

The chain has TRBV3-1 (or the pseudogene TRBV3-2) and TRBJ1-6; the match to TRBD1 covers 10 bases. Germline-derived CDR1 and CDR2 are LGHDT and YNNKEL (reference sequence). This CDR3 is 16 amino acids long. The ends lost 4 bases at V and 7 bases at J; junction bases unmatched: 7. CDR3 DNA: TGTGCCAGCAGCCTTTGGACAGGGGGAGGAAATTCACCCCTCCACTTT. This codes for CASSLWTGGGNSPLHF.

The rearrangement joins TRBV30 to TRBJ1-5; D is undetermined. Germline values: CDR1 GTSNPN, CDR2 SVGIG (reference sequence). This CDR3 spans 13 amino acids. The germline V and J ends were trimmed by 0 bases and 7 bases, with 10 bases remaining between them. The CDR3 DNA reads as TGTGCCTGGAGTGTGGAGGGAGCCCAGCCCCAGCATTTT. Translation: CAWSVEGAQPQHF.

The chain combines TRBV3-1 (or the pseudogene TRBV3-2) with TRBJ2-3; D is uncertain. The CDR3 runs to 14 residues. Germline CDR1 reads LGHDT; CDR2 reads YNNKEL (reference sequence). V was clipped by 1 base and J by 2 bases, with 7 bases between them. CDR3 protein: CASSQGLSTDTQYF. DNA of the CDR3: TGTGCCAGCAGCCAAGGGCTCTCCACAGATACGCAGTATTTT.

The chain carries TRBV27 and TRBJ1-4; D is unresolved. Germline V gene lookup returns CDR1 MNHEY and CDR2 SMNVEV (reference sequence). This CDR3 region has 13 residues. V was clipped by 6 bases and J by 4 bases, with 9 bases between them. The CDR3, as DNA: TGTGCCAGCAGAAACGGGTTTAATGAAAAACTGTTTTTT. It codes for CASRNGFNEKLFF. The full variable domain, with the rest looked up from reference TRBV27 and TRBJ1-4, is EAQVTQNPRYLITVTGKKLTVTCSQNMNHEYMSWYRQDPGLGLRQIYYSMNVEVTDKGDVPEGYKVSRKEKRNFPLILESPSPNQTSLYFCASRNGFNEKLFFGSGTQLSVL.

This chain links TRBV30 with TRBJ1-3, with TRBD1 matching over 8 bases. After removal of 5 bases from V and 7 bases from J, the junction contained 4 bases not matched to a gene. The CDR3 runs 12 residues. The germline V gene has CDR1 GTSNPN and CDR2 SVGIG (reference sequence). This CDR3 is CAWGQGGNTIYF. The CDR3 bases are TGTGCCTGGGGACAGGGTGGGAACACCATATATTTT. Full variable domain (rest looked up from reference TRBV30 and TRBJ1-3): SQTIHQWPATLVQPVGSPLSLECTVEGTSNPNLYWYRQAAGRGLQLLFYSVGIGQISSEVPQNLSASRPQDRQFILSSKKLLLSDSGFYLCAWGQGGNTIYFGEGSWLTVV.

V is TRBV15 and J is TRBJ1-3, with TRBD1 matching over 10 bases. The CDR3 sequence is 19 residues long. V trimming: 2 bases; J trimming: 1 base; junction bases outside the gene matches: 11. Germline lookup yields CDR1 LNHNV and CDR2 YYDKDF (reference sequence). CDR3 protein: CATSRTTGTGAISGNTIYF. DNA of the CDR3: TGTGCCACCAGCAGAACGACCGGGACAGGGGCCATATCTGGAAACACCATATATTTT.

J is TRBJ1-2 and V is TRBV6-6, with no clear D. The CDR3 sequence is 16 residues long. The germline V gene encodes CDR1 MNHNY and CDR2 SVGAGI (reference sequence). Trimming left V 0 bases short and J 4 bases short, with 15 bases between. CDR3 residues: CASSYSDQLGGYGYTF. The CDR3 bases are TGTGCCAGCAGTTACTCGGATCAACTCGGCGGCTATGGCTACACCTTC.

The chain is built from TRBV30 and TRBJ1-2; D possibly corresponds to TRBD1 (5 bases). CDR1 is GTSNPN and CDR2 is SVGIG in the germline V gene (reference sequence). Trimming stripped 2 bases from V and 1 base from J, with 8 bases between. This CDR3 region has 13 residues. The CDR3 DNA reads TGTGCCTGGAGTCCGGGACTTAACTATGGCTACACCTTC. Protein product: CAWSPGLNYGYTF.

The table lists this clone with a few counts. This chain joins TRBV18 and TRBJ1-1, with no clear D. Trimming took off 2 bases at V and 4 bases at J, with 5 bases between the two ends. The V gene's germline CDR1 is KGHSH and CDR2 LQKENI. The CDR3 runs 12 residues. CDR3 in amino acids: CASSPGVTEAFF. Here the CDR3 DNA reads TGTGCCAGCTCACCAGGAGTCACTGAAGCTTTCTTT.

J is TRBJ2-3 and V is TRBV7-8; the match to TRBD2 covers 12 bases. The CDR3 runs 16 residues. V shed 4 bases and J 2 bases; nucleotides not matched to a gene: 4. The germline gives CDR1 SGHVS, CDR2 FQNEAQ. The CDR3 here is CASSSGLAGTTDTQYF. CDR3 sequence (DNA): TGTGCCAGCAGCTCCGGACTAGCGGGGACCACAGATACGCAGTATTTT.

The chain couples TRBV5-1 to TRBJ1-6; weak D call: TRBD1 (6 bases). The length of the CDR3 is 13 residues. Germline V gene lookup returns CDR1 SGHRS and CDR2 YFSETQ. The V end lost 0 bases, the J end lost 8 bases, and 6 bases lay between the germline ends. CDR3 sequence (DNA): TGCGCCAGCAGCTTGGCAGGGGATTCACCCCTCCACTTT. Translation gives CASSLAGDSPLHF.

V is TRBV3-1 (or the pseudogene TRBV3-2) and J is TRBJ1-6; TRBD1 aligns across 8 bases. Germline V gives CDR1 LGHDT, CDR2 YNNKEL (reference sequence). The CDR3 sequence is 15 residues long. The V and J ends lost 2 bases and 10 bases, in that order; junction bases with no gene match: 7. CDR3 amino acids: CASSQSPGGESPLHF. The CDR3 DNA sequence: TGTGCCAGCAGCCAATCCCCAGGGGGCGAGTCACCCCTCCACTTT.

V and J are TRBV25-1 and TRBJ2-2; possibly TRBD2 for D (5 bases). V lost 6 bases and J 0 bases, leaving 11 bases between the germline ends. Germline V lookup: CDR1 MGHDK, CDR2 SYGVNS. The CDR3 has 15 residues. The CDR3 region is CASSTRRTNTGELFF. The CDR3 DNA follows: TGTGCCAGCAGCACTAGGAGGACGAACACCGGGGAGCTGTTTTTT.

The rearrangement uses TRBV11-2 and TRBJ1-5; D is uncertain. Germline CDR1 SGHAT, CDR2 FQNNGV. The CDR3 loop spans 13 amino acids. V was shortened by 1 base and J by 5 bases, with 6 bases between the two germline ends. CDR3 sequence (DNA): TGTGCCAGCAGCTTAGCTCCTTATCAGCCCCAGCATTTT. This gives the protein CASSLAPYQPQHF.

CDR3 in DNA: TGTGCCAGCTCAACCTCGGGGAACCTTATGGAGGGCTACACCTTC. It yields the protein CASSTSGNLMEGYTF. This rearrangement joins TRBV18 to TRBJ1-2; D is unresolved. This CDR3 is 15 amino acids long. Trimming removed 5 bases from V and 8 bases from J, with 21 bases in between. Germline CDR1 KGHSH, CDR2 LQKENI.